The clone carrying this TCR beta chain was seen more than once but under ten times. Its antigen is not identified. The data originate from a study of shared clonotypes between healthy human individuals. Study results and limitations: Around 5.4% of naive CD4 clonotypes were common to a few donors. Memory subsets had estimated richness that was generally smaller than that of naive subsets.

The CDR3 sequence is 14 residues long. CDR1 is MNHEY and CDR2 is SMNVEV in the germline V gene (reference sequence). The germline V and J ends were trimmed by 4 bases and 4 bases, with 13 bases remaining between them. Researchers divided each subset's genomic DNA evenly across several immunoSEQ plates. As handled by the study authors: Filtering of immunoSEQ junctional sequences could not match full-length read filtering. TCRdb keeps only in-frame clones here, not all; method: immunoSEQ multiplex PCR. V and J calls and clone size follow that table, whereas D and trimming were derived from the DNA. The sample yields about 1 million clones, around 75% seen once.

The sequenced sample consisted of memory CD4+ T cells sorted from blood. Subset meaning: CD45RA-negative fraction. This sequence joins TRBV27 and TRBJ1-1; D gene uncertain. The clonotype was recovered from a man aged 18 to 30 in good health. The CDR3 loop reads CASSSWPEGTEAFF. The CDR3 DNA follows: TGTGCCAGCAGTTCGTGGCCGGAGGGCACTGAAGCTTTCTTT.